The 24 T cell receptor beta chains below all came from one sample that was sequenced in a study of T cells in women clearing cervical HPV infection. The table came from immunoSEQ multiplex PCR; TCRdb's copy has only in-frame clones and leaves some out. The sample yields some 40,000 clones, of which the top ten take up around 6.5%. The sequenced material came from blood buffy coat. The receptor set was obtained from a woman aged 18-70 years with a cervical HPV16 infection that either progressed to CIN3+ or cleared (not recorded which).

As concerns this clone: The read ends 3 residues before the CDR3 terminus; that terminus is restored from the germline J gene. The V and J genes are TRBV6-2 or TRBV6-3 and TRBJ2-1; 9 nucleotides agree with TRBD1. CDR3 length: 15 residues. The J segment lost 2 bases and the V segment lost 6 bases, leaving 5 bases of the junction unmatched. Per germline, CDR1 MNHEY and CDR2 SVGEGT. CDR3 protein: CASRDTGGPYNEQFF. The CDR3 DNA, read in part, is TGTGCCAGCAGGGATACAGGGGGCCCCTACAATGAG.

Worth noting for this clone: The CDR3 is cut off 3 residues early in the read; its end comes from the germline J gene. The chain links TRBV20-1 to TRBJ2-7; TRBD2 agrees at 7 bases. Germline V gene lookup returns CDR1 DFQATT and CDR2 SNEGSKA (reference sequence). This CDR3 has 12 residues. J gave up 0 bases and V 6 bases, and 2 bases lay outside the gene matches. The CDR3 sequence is CSAGGSSYEQYF. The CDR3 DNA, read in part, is TGCAGTGCGGGGGGGAGCTCCTACGAG.

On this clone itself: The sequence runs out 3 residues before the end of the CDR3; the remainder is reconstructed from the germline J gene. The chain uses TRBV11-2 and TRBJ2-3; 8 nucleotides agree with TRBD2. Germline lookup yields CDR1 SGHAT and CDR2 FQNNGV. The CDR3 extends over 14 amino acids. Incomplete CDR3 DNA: TGTGCCAGCAGCCCTACCCGGGGGGGAGAGACG. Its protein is CASSPTRGGET. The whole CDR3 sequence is CASSPTRGGETQYF.

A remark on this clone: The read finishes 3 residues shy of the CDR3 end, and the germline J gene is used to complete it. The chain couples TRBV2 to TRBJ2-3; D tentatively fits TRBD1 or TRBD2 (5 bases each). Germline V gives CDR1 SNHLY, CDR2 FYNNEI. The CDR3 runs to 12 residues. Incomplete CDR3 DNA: TGTGCCAGCAGCAGGGAGCAAGAGACG. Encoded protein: CASSREQET. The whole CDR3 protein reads CASSREQETQYF.

Incomplete CDR3 DNA: TGTGCCAGCAGCTATTTAGGACAGAACACTGAA. Translation: CASSYLGQNTE. The full CDR3 protein is CASSYLGQNTEAFF. This chain links TRBV7-9 with TRBJ1-1; TRBD1 might be the D (5 bases). The CDR3 is cut off 3 residues early in the read; its end comes from the germline J gene. V lost 4 bases and J 1 base, leaving 10 bases between the germline ends. The CDR3 spans 14 residues. CDR1 and CDR2 from the germline V gene are SEHNR and FQNEAQ (reference sequence).

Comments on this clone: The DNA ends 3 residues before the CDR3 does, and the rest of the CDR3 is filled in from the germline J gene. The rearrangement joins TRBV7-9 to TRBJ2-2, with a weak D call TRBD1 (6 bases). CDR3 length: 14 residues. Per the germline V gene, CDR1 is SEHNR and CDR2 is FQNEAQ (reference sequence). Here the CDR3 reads CASSLQGIGSPLFF. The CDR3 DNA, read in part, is TGTGCCAGCAGCCTACAGGGAATAGGCTCACCG.

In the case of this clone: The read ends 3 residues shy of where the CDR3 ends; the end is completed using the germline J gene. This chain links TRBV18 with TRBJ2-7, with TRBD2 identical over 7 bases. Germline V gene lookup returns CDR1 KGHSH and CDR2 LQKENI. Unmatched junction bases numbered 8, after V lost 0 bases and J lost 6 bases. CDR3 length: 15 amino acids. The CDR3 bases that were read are TGTGCCAGCTCACCACCGGGCGGGAGTACAAGCGAG. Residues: CASSPPGGSTSE. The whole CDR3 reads CASSPPGGSTSEQYF.

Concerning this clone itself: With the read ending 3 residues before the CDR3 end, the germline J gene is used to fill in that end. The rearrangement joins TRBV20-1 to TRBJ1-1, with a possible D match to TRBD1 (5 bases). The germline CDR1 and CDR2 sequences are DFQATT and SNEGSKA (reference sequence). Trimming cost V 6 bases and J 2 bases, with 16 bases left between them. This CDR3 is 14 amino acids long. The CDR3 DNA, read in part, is TGCAGTGCCCTAAGTGGGGCGGTTAACACTGAA. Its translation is CSALSGAVNTE. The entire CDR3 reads CSALSGAVNTEAFF.

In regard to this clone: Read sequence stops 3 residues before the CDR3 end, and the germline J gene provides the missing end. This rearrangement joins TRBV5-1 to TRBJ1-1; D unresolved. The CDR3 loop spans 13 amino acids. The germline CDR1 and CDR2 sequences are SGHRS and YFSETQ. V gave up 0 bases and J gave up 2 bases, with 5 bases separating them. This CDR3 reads CASSLELNTEAFF. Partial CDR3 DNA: TGCGCCAGCAGCTTGGAACTAAACACTGAA.

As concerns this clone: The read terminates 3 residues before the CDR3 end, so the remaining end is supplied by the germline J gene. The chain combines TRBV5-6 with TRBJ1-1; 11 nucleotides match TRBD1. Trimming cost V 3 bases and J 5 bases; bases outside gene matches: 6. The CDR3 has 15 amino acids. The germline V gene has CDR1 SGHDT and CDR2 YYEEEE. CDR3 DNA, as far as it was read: TGTGCCAGCAGCTCTCCGGGACAGGGGGAGACTGAA. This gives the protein CASSSPGQGETE. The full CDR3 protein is CASSSPGQGETEAFF.

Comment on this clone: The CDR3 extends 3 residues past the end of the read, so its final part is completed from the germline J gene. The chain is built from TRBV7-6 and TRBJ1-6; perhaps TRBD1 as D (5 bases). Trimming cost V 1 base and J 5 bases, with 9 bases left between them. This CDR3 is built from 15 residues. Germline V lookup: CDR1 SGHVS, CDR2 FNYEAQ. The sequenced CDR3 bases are TGTGCCAGCAGCTTAGGAGGGGCCGATAATTCACCC. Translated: CASSLGGADNSP. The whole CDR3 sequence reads CASSLGGADNSPLHF.

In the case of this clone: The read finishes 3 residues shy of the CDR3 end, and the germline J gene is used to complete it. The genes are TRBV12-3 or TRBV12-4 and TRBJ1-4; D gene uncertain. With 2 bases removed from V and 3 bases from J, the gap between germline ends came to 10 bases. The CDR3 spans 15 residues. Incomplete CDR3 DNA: TGTGCCAGCAGTTTACAGGCAGGAGCTAATGAAAAA. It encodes CASSLQAGANEK. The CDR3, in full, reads CASSLQAGANEKLFF.

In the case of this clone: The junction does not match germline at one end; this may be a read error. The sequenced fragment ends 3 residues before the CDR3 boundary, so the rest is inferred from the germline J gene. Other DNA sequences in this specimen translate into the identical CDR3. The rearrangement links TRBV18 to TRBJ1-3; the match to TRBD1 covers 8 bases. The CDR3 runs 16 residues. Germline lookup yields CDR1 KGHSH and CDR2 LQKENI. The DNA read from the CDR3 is TGTGCCAGCTCACCCCCCGGGACAGGTGTTGGAAACACA. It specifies CASSPPGTGVGNT. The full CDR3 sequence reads CASSPPGTGVGNTIYF.

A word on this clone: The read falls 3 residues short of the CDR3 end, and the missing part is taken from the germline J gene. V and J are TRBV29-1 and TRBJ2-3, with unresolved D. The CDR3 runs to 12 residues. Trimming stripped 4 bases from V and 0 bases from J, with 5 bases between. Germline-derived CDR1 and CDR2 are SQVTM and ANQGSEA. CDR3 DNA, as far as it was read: TGCAGCGTTGTGGCTAGCACAGATACG. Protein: CSVVASTDT. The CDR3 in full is CSVVASTDTQYF.

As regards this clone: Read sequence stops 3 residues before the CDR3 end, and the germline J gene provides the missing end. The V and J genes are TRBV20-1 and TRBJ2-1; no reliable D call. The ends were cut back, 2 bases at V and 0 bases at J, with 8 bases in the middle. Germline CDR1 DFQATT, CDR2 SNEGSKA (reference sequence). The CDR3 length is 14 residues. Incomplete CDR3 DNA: TGCAGTGCTAGATTCCTCAGCTCCTACAATGAG. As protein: CSARFLSSYNE. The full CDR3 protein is CSARFLSSYNEQFF.

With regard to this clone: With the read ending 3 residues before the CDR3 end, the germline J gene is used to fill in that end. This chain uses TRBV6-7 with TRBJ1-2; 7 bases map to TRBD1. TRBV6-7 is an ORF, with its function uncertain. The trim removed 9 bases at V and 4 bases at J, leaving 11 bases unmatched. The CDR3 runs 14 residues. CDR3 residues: CARVKDRDGYGYTF. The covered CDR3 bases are TGTGCCAGGGTGAAAGACAGGGATGGCTATGGC.

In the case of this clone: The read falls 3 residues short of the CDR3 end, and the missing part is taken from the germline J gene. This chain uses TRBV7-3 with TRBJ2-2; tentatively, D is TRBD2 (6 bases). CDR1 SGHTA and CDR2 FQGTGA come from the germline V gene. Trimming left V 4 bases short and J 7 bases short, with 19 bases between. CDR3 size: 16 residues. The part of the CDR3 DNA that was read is TGTGCCAGCAGCTCGGGACTGCCACCCCAACACGGGGAG. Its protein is CASSSGLPPQHGE. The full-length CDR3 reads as CASSSGLPPQHGELFF. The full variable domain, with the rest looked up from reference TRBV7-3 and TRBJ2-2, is GAGVSQTPSNKVTEKGKYVELRCDPISGHTALYWYRQSLGQGPEFLIYFQGTGAADDSGLPNDRFFAVRPEGSVSTLKIQRTERGDSAVYLCASSSGLPPQHGELFFGEGSRLTVL.

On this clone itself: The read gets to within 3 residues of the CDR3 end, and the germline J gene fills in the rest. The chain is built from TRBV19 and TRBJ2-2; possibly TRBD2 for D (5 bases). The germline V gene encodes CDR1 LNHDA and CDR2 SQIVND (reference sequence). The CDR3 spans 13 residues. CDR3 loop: CATHAGGPEKLFF. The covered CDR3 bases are TGTGCCACCCACGCGGGTGGACCTGAAAAG.

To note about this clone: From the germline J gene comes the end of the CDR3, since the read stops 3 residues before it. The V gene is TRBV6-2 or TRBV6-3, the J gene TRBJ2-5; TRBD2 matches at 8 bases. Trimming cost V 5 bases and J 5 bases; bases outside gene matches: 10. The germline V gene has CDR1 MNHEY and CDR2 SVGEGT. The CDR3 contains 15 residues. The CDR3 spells CASSTTTSGWETQYF. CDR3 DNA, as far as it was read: TGTGCCAGCAGTACTACCACTAGCGGATGGGAGACC.

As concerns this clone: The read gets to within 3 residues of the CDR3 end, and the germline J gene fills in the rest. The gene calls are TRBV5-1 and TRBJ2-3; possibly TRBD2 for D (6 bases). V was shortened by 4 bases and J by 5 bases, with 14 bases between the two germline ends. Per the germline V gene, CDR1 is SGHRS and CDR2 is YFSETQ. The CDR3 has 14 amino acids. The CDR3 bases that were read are TGCGCCAGCAGCCTCGGGGGACCTGGAGATACG. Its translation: CASSLGGPGDT. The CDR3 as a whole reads CASSLGGPGDTQYF.

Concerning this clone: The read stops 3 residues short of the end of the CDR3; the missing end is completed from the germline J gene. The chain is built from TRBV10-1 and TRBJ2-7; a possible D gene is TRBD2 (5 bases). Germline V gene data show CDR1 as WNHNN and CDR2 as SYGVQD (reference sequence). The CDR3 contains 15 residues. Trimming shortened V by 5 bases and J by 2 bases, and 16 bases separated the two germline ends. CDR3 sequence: CASSTSGSRPYEQYF. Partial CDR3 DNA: TGCGCCAGCAGTACCAGCGGCTCCCGGCCCTACGAG.

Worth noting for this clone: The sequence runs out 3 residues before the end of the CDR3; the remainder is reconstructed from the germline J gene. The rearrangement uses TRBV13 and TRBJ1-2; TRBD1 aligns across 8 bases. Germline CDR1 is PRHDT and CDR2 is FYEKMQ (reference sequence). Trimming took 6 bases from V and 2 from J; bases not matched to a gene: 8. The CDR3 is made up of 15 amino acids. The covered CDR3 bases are TGTGCCAGCAGTTACAGGGGGGATAACAACTATGGC. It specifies CASSYRGDNNYG. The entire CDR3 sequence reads CASSYRGDNNYGYTF.

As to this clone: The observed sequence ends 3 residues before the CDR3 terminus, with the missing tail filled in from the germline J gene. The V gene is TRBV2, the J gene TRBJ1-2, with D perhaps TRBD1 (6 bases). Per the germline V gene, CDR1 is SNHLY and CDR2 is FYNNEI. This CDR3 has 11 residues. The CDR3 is CASREGETYTF. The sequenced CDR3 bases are TGTGCCAGCAGGGAGGGGGAGACC.

The CDR3 sequence is CASSLGVQGGTEAFF. The covered CDR3 bases are TGCGCCAGCAGCTTGGGGGTACAGGGGGGCACTGAA. This rearrangement joins TRBV5-1 to TRBJ1-1; 8 bases match TRBD1. The read terminates 3 residues before the CDR3 end, so the remaining end is supplied by the germline J gene. The CDR3 covers 15 residues. V trimming: 0 bases; J trimming: 4 bases; junction bases outside the gene matches: 5. Germline CDR1 reads SGHRS; CDR2 reads YFSETQ.